The source of this T cell receptor beta chain is a study of T-cell reconstitution after alpha-beta-depleted transplantation in children. Note on this clonotype: The target antigen is unknown.

Broader study findings: For some patients, TCRbeta diversity was high at day 60 because of recipient T cells and thymic progenitors that survived. Expanded graft clones numbering several hundred reportedly gave rise to alpha-beta T cells about two months after transplant.

It was with unique molecular identifiers that the TCRbeta library was prepared. TCRdb passed the PCR reads through MiXCR, listing each CDR3 protein once. The sample carries almost 600,000 distinct CDR3 sequences, 25% to 30% recorded once. V was pared by 6 bases and J by 6 bases, with 16 bases between. This CDR3 comprises 14 residues. Germline loops: CDR1 MDHEN, CDR2 SYDVKM. This chain connects TRBV28 to TRBJ2-3; TRBD1 might be the D (6 bases). The sequence was obtained from a boy younger than two with Wiskott-Aldrich syndrome, due to receive a stem cell transplant. The sequencing here drew on PBMCs, taken before TCRalphabeta/CD19-depleted stem cell transplant. CDR3 sequence: CASRTTSRGDTQYF. In DNA form, the CDR3 reads TGTGCCAGCAGAACCACCTCCAGGGGCGATACGCAGTATTTT.